The T cell receptor beta chain described here comes from a study of blood T cell repertoires in COVID-19. Across the study: Sites in the United States, Italy and Spain provided acute and convalescent COVID-19 samples. The analysed material was cDNA or gDNA that came from T cells, B-cell-depleted T cells, or PBMCs.

Followed over time, Seattle patients had been enrolled while infection was active. Profiling relied on immunoSEQ multiplex PCR, and the TCRdb table lists in-frame clones only, not all of them. The table includes 400,000 or so clones, approximately 90% detected once. Trimming stripped 8 bases from V and 0 bases from J, with 13 bases between. The CDR3 has 14 residues. Germline CDR1 SEHNR, CDR2 FQNEAQ (reference sequence). The rearrangement joins TRBV7-9 to TRBJ1-1; D possibly corresponds to TRBD1 (6 bases). Material: peripheral blood. The receptor comes from a man aged 18 to 35 with COVID-19, enrolled during active disease. The CDR3 protein is CASYSGDMNTEAFF. The CDR3 DNA reads as TGTGCCAGCTACAGTGGGGACATGAACACTGAAGCTTTCTTT.